Each of the 27 T cell receptor beta chains below was sequenced from the same sample in a study of T cells after yellow fever vaccination. TCRdb reprocessed the 5' RACE reads via MiXCR and lists one record per CDR3 protein. The profile shows under 250,000 distinct CDR3 sequences, roughly 7.2% of them singletons. The specimen comprised CD4+ T cells sorted from PBMCs, sampled 15 days after the yellow fever booster vaccination. The source is a man under 40 who received the YFV17D yellow fever vaccine.

This clonotype was observed many times. This chain uses TRBV20-1 with TRBJ2-1; no definite D call. Looked up from germline, CDR1 is DFQATT and CDR2 is SNEGSKA (reference sequence). This CDR3 region has 11 residues. Trimming left V 5 bases short and J 7 bases short, with 9 bases between. CDR3 residues: CSAPLWNEQFF. The CDR3 DNA is TGCAGTGCTCCGCTCTGGAATGAGCAGTTCTTC.

The chain joins TRBV3-1 to TRBJ2-7; 7 bases map to TRBD2. Trimming at V came to 3 bases and at J to 4 bases, leaving 6 bases not matched to a gene. The germline V gene has CDR1 LGHDT and CDR2 YNNKEL (reference sequence). This CDR3 has 14 amino acids. The CDR3 sequence is CASSHGLDGYEQYF. The DNA of the CDR3 is TGTGCCAGCAGCCACGGACTAGACGGGTACGAGCAGTACTTC.

J is TRBJ2-7 and V is TRBV20-1; D unclear. CDR3 length: 16 residues. V lost 0 bases, J lost 5 bases, and 20 bases lay in between. Germline loops: CDR1 DFQATT, CDR2 SNEGSKA (reference sequence). CDR3 in amino acids: CSARDKPQAHGNEQYF. The CDR3 DNA follows: TGCAGTGCTAGAGATAAACCCCAGGCGCACGGTAACGAGCAGTACTTC.

This clonotype has only a few counts. The chain joins TRBV15 to TRBJ2-2, with a possible D match to TRBD1 (6 bases). CDR3 length: 17 amino acids. Germline V gene sequence: CDR1 LNHNV, CDR2 YYDKDF (reference sequence). The ends were cut back, 0 bases at V and 1 base at J, with 12 bases in the middle. In DNA, the CDR3 is TGTGCCACCAGCAGAGATGCGGCAGGGGTGAACACCGGGGAGCTGTTTTTT. The encoded protein is CATSRDAAGVNTGELFF.

The chain uses TRBV3-1 and TRBJ1-6; a weak D match, TRBD1 (5 bases). CDR3 length equals 15 residues. V was pared by 1 base and J by 9 bases, with 13 bases between. CDR1 and CDR2 from the germline V gene are LGHDT and YNNKEL (reference sequence). CDR3 sequence: CASSQGVGEFSPLHF. The CDR3, as DNA: TGTGCCAGCAGCCAAGGTGTAGGGGAATTTTCACCCCTCCACTTT.

This clonotype was recorded a few times. J is TRBJ2-1 and V is TRBV12-3 or TRBV12-4; D not certain. The CDR3 contains 11 residues. V lost 8 bases and J lost 7, with 9 bases in between. CDR3 DNA sequence: TGTGCCAGCGCTTCTGGGAATGAGCAGTTCTTC. As protein: CASASGNEQFF.

This rearrangement joins TRBV7-6 to TRBJ2-5; D remains ambiguous. V was cut by 4 bases and J by 3 bases, with 9 bases left in between. CDR3 length: 13 residues. CDR1 is SGHVS and CDR2 is FNYEAQ in the germline V gene. DNA of the CDR3: TGTGCCAGCAGCTCTTTTCATAAAGAGACCCAGTACTTC. Translated, it gives CASSSFHKETQYF.

This clonotype was detected a few times. The genes are TRBV12-3 or TRBV12-4 and TRBJ2-2, with TRBD1 matching over 7 bases. The CDR3 runs 15 residues. V dropped 5 bases and J dropped 6; count of bases not matched to a gene: 9. Here the CDR3 DNA reads TGTGCCAGCAGTCTCCAATTAGGGGGCGCCGGGGAGCTGTTTTTT. Encoded protein: CASSLQLGGAGELFF.

This clonotype has only a few counts. This chain uses TRBV5-1 with TRBJ2-5, with 8 bases aligning to TRBD1. CDR1 SGHRS and CDR2 YFSETQ come from the germline V gene. This CDR3 is built from 15 residues. Trimming removed 0 bases from V and 5 bases from J; junction bases left unmatched: 6. The CDR3 DNA follows: TGCGCCAGCAGCTTGGCGTCAGGGGGCGCCGAGACCCAGTACTTC. Translation: CASSLASGGAETQYF. Full variable domain (missing parts from reference TRBV5-1 and TRBJ2-5): KAGVTQTPRYLIKTRGQQVTLSCSPISGHRSVSWYQQTPGQGLQFLFEYFSETQRNKGNFPGRFSGRQFSNSRSEMNVSTLELGDSALYLCASSLASGGAETQYFGPGTRLLVL.

The chain links TRBV7-2 to TRBJ1-2; 8 nucleotides line up with TRBD1. Germline CDR1 and CDR2: SGHTA and FQGNSA. The CDR3 is 16 amino acids. V lost 4 bases, J lost 0 bases, and 7 bases stayed unmatched. CDR3 in amino acids: CASSSTGGRANYGYTF. Written as DNA, the CDR3 is TGTGCCAGCAGCTCAACAGGGGGGAGGGCTAACTATGGCTACACCTTC.

The chain has TRBV11-3 and TRBJ2-1, with D unclear. Between the trimmed V and J ends, which lost 1 base and 0 bases, there was a span of 7 bases. Germline CDR1 SGHNT, CDR2 YENEEA. The CDR3 spans 15 residues. The DNA for the CDR3 is TGTGCCAGCAGCTTAGTCCCGAGCTCCTACAATGAGCAGTTCTTC. It codes for CASSLVPSSYNEQFF.

This clonotype came up many times. The rearrangement uses TRBV20-1 and TRBJ2-3, with D possibly being TRBD1 or TRBD2 (5 bases each). This CDR3 spans 15 amino acids. CDR1 and CDR2 (germline): DFQATT, SNEGSKA (reference sequence). V dropped 3 bases and J dropped 0 bases, with 13 bases sitting between them. CDR3 in amino acids: CSASRGGPSTDTQYF. CDR3 DNA: TGCAGTGCTAGCCGGGGCGGTCCTAGCACAGATACGCAGTATTTT.

This clonotype was seen only a few times. This chain joins TRBV18 and TRBJ2-7; a weak D match, TRBD1 (6 bases). CDR3 length: 17 amino acids. Trimming shortened V by 6 bases and J by 0 bases, and 21 bases separated the two germline ends. The germline V gene encodes CDR1 KGHSH and CDR2 LQKENI. CDR3 in amino acids: CASSQQTGLKSSYEQYF. In DNA form, the CDR3 reads TGTGCCAGCTCCCAGCAGACAGGACTCAAAAGCTCCTACGAGCAGTACTTC.

The CDR3 sequence is CSARSPAGRGSYNEQFF. The CDR3 DNA sequence: TGCAGTGCTAGATCCCCGGCAGGGCGGGGCTCCTACAATGAGCAGTTCTTC. V gene TRBV20-1 combines with J gene TRBJ2-1; tentative D call: TRBD2 (6 bases). The CDR3 is 17 residues long. Germline V lookup: CDR1 DFQATT, CDR2 SNEGSKA (reference sequence). Trimming took off 2 bases at V and 0 bases at J, with 17 bases between the two ends.

This clonotype was detected once. This chain connects TRBV20-1 to TRBJ2-1, with D unresolved. Germline CDR1 is DFQATT and CDR2 is SNEGSKA (reference sequence). This CDR3 is built from 13 residues. CDR3 in amino acids: CRAQDISYNEQFF. DNA of the CDR3: TGCAGAGCTCAGGATATATCCTACAATGAGCAGTTCTTC.

The V and J genes are TRBV5-4 and TRBJ2-5; D perhaps matches TRBD1 (5 bases). The V end lost 4 bases, the J end lost 7 bases, and 14 bases lay between the germline ends. This CDR3 has 13 amino acids. In germline, CDR1 is SGHNT, CDR2 YYREEE (reference sequence). The CDR3, as DNA: TGTGCCAGCAGCAGTGACAGCCTGGGGACCCAGTACTTC. It codes for CASSSDSLGTQYF. Filled out from reference TRBV5-4 and TRBJ2-5, the complete variable domain reads ETGVTQSPTHLIKTRGQQVTLRCSSQSGHNTVSWYQQALGQGPQFIFQYYREEENGRGNFPPRFSGLQFPNYSSELNVNALELDDSALYLCASSSDSLGTQYFGPGTRLLVL.

This clonotype was recorded a few times. V is TRBV19 and J is TRBJ1-5; TRBD1 aligns across 7 bases. The CDR3 is made up of 13 amino acids. Trimming at V came to 9 bases and at J to 3 bases, leaving 5 bases not matched to a gene. Per germline, CDR1 LNHDA and CDR2 SQIVND (reference sequence). CDR3 nucleotide sequence: TGTGCCAGCAAAGACAGGGTCAATCAGCCCCAGCATTTT. Its protein product is CASKDRVNQPQHF.

V gene TRBV9 combines with J gene TRBJ1-5, with D possibly TRBD1 on 6 matching bases. Trimming removed 1 base at V and 1 base at J, with 9 bases between. The CDR3 runs to 15 residues. CDR1 and CDR2 (germline): SGDLS, YYNGEE. The CDR3 DNA sequence: TGTGCCAGCAGCGTAACCGGGGGCAGCAATCAGCCCCAGCATTTT. This translates into CASSVTGGSNQPQHF. The whole variable domain, remainder taken from reference TRBV9 and TRBJ1-5, is DSGVTQTPKHLITATGQRVTLRCSPRSGDLSVYWYQQSLDQGLQFLIQYYNGEERAKGNILERFSAQQFPDLHSELNLSSLELGDSALYFCASSVTGGSNQPQHFGDGTRLSIL.

This clonotype was seen more than once but under ten times. V is TRBV30 and J is TRBJ2-3; 10 nucleotides match TRBD2. The CDR3 sequence is 14 residues long. V gave up 0 bases and J gave up 11 bases; unmatched junction bases: 8. Germline V gene lookup returns CDR1 GTSNPN and CDR2 SVGIG (reference sequence). Written as DNA, the CDR3 is TGTGCCTGGAGTGTGGGTAGCGGGAGGACCTGGCAGTATTTT. Its protein product is CAWSVGSGRTWQYF.

This clonotype was seen ten or more times. This chain uses TRBV7-3 with TRBJ2-1, with TRBD2 matching over 8 bases. CDR3 length: 15 amino acids. Germline trimming cut 6 bases from V and 6 bases from J; bases unmatched to any gene: 10. CDR1 SGHTA and CDR2 FQGTGA come from the germline V gene. The CDR3 is CASSPGLARSNEQFF. CDR3 coding DNA: TGTGCCAGCAGTCCCGGACTAGCTAGGAGCAATGAGCAGTTCTTC.

The gene calls are TRBV19 and TRBJ2-3; no firm D call. CDR3 size: 14 residues. The V end lost 5 bases, the J end lost 5 bases, and 14 bases lay between the germline ends. Germline assignment: CDR1 LNHDA and CDR2 SQIVND (reference sequence). The chain's CDR3 is CASSPTFTGDTQYF. CDR3 in DNA: TGTGCCAGTAGTCCGACCTTTACCGGAGATACGCAGTATTTT.

This clonotype was recorded a few times. The V call is TRBV10-3, the J call TRBJ1-4; unclear D gene. Per germline, CDR1 ENHRY and CDR2 SYGVKD. There are 14 residues in the CDR3. Between the trimmed V and J ends, which lost 4 bases and 1 base, there was a span of 7 bases. The CDR3 region is CAISGGRTNEKLFF. DNA for the CDR3: TGTGCCATCAGTGGGGGAAGAACTAATGAAAAACTGTTTTTT.

The chain's CDR3 is CASSLWTGGFNYGYTF. The DNA for the CDR3 is TGTGCCAGCAGCCTTTGGACAGGGGGATTTAACTATGGCTACACCTTC. The chain links TRBV2 to TRBJ1-2; 10 bases are shared with TRBD1. The V gene's germline CDR1 is SNHLY and CDR2 FYNNEI. This CDR3 has 16 residues. V lost 6 bases, J lost 1 base, and 8 bases stayed unmatched.

The rearrangement links TRBV9 to TRBJ2-3; unclear D gene. Germline V gene data show CDR1 as SGDLS and CDR2 as YYNGEE. CDR3 length: 12 amino acids. V lost 0 bases and J lost 4, with 3 bases in between. The CDR3 DNA follows: TGTGCCAGCAGCGTAGGCCCAGATACGCAGTATTTT. Translating it yields CASSVGPDTQYF.

This clonotype showed up just a few times. The V gene is TRBV20-1, the J gene TRBJ2-1, with TRBD1 as a possible D gene (5 bases). The germline V gene has CDR1 DFQATT and CDR2 SNEGSKA (reference sequence). The CDR3 loop spans 14 amino acids. The ends were cut back, 3 bases at V and 2 bases at J, with 11 bases in the middle. CDR3 nucleotides: TGCAGTGCTAGGCCAGGGCACACCTACAATGAGCAGTTCTTC. Protein product: CSARPGHTYNEQFF.

This clonotype was recorded a few times. The chain combines TRBV19 with TRBJ1-2; D unresolved. CDR1 and CDR2 (germline): LNHDA, SQIVND (reference sequence). The CDR3 length is 16 residues. The V end was cut by 4 bases, the J end by 1 base, with 16 bases between. The CDR3 region is CASSTGVAVHNYGYTF. In nucleotides, the CDR3 is TGTGCCAGTAGTACCGGCGTGGCAGTCCATAACTATGGCTACACCTTC.

Of note for this clonotype: A much bigger clone sits one base away, suggesting this may be a read error. The rearrangement uses TRBV27 and TRBJ2-3; weak D call: TRBD1 (5 bases). The CDR3 contains 13 residues. The germline V gene has CDR1 MNHEY and CDR2 SMNVEV (reference sequence). The CDR3 loop is CASSIWGTYTQYF. CDR3 sequence (DNA): TGTGCCAGCAGCATTTGGGGCACATATACGCAGTATTTT.